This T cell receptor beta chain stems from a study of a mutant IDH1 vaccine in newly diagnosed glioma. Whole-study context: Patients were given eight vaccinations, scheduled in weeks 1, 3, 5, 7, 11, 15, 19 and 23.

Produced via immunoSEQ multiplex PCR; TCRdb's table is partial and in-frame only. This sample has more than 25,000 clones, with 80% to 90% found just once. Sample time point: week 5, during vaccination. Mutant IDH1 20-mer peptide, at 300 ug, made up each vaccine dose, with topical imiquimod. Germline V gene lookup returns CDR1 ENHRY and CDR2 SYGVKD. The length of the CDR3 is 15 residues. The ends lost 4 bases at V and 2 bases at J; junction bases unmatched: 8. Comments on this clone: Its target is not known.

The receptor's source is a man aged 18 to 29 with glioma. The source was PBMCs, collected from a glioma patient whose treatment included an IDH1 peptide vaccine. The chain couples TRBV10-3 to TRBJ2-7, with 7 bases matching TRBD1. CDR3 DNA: TGTGCCATCAGTGGGGCCGGGACAGCGGCCTACGAGCAGTACTTC. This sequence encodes CAISGAGTAAYEQYF.